This T cell receptor (beta chain) was captured by sequencing in a study of OX40 agonist ivuxolimab in advanced cancers. Some background on the complete study: The costimulatory receptor OX40 (CD134) was targeted by ivuxolimab, a fully human IgG2 agonistic monoclonal antibody. Intravenous ivuxolimab was administered to patients every 2 weeks at six dose levels: 0.01, 0.1, 0.3, 1.5, 3 and 10 mg/kg. Of the roughly 50 dose-escalation patients, hepatocellular carcinoma was present in roughly 19, melanoma in around 15, renal cell carcinoma in 9 and head and neck cancer in 9. In the dose-escalation cohort, 70% to 85% of patients were male, and the mean age was around 65 years with a range of roughly 20 to 80. Patients were allowed to have had prior anti-PD-1, anti-PD-L1 or anti-CTLA-4 therapy, and 40% to 45% of the dose-escalation patients had been treated with checkpoint inhibitors. Partial responses occurred in three dose-escalation patients, of whom one had hepatocellular carcinoma and two had cutaneous melanoma. The purpose of peripheral TCRbeta sequencing was to test whether ivuxolimab changed TCR sequence diversity and led to clonal T-cell expansion. The paper reports the monotherapy dose-escalation portion (N ≈ 50 patients) of the phase I ivuxolimab trial. The investigation overall reported the following: Antigen specificity was not determined for the clonally expanded peripheral T cells. Low levels of normalized T-cell clonal expansion were also shown by some nonresponding patients. At doses of 0.1 to 3.0 mg/kg, clonal expansion of both CD4+ and CD8+ blood T cells was observed from baseline to week 6. After ivuxolimab, more expanded clones were found on average in CD8+ T cells than in CD4+ T cells. Partial responders in the 0.1-3.0 mg/kg groups had among the lowest normalized peripheral clonal expansion, especially among CD8+ T cells.

Patients with autoimmune disease history or receiving systemic immunosuppression were excluded from the trial. In every dose cohort, peripheral blood was drawn for TCR sequencing at baseline, cycle 4 day 1, and cycle 7 day 1. The samples were taken from a phase I, first-in-human, multicenter, open-label dose-escalation trial of ivuxolimab. Adults with locally advanced or metastatic melanoma, renal cell, hepatocellular, or head and neck squamous cell carcinoma were enrolled in the trial. Before TCR sequencing, CD4+ T cells and CD8+ T cells were sorted from peripheral blood as separate populations. Worth noting for this clone: The antigen this receptor binds is unknown. No quality values exist for individual bases; no much larger clone is one base distant.

The CDR3 numbers 16 residues from cysteine through phenylalanine. CDR3 DNA is the only sequence kept; it has 48 bases, read in frame from the first base. V was cut back by 2 bases and J by 4 bases, leaving a gap of 17 bases between them. Genomic DNA was extracted from sorted cells for sequencing of the TCRbeta CDR3 region. TCRbeta CDR3 regions were sequenced using the immunoSEQ Assay. TCRdb limited this immuneACCESS table to in-frame rearrangements with V and J called. A share of clones is missing; checked studies link under half to unresolved V genes, and the rest is unexplained. The sample profile shows 50,000 to 75,000 clones; 80% to 90% of them were found once. Of the sample, roughly 1.2% falls within the top ten clones.

The TCR originated in an adult with an advanced solid tumor such as melanoma, head and neck, liver or kidney cancer. This chain joins TRBV23-1 to TRBJ2-5; matching of 5 bases hints at TRBD1 as the D gene. TRBV23-1 is recorded as an ORF, its role being uncertain. Sequenced material: CD4+ or CD8+ T cells sorted from blood, taken in a trial of the OX40 agonist ivuxolimab. The CDR3 region reads CASSQVGRIVGETQYF. The DNA reads as follows: TGCGCCAGCAGTCAAGTGGGGCGGATAGTCGGAGAGACCCAGTACTTC.